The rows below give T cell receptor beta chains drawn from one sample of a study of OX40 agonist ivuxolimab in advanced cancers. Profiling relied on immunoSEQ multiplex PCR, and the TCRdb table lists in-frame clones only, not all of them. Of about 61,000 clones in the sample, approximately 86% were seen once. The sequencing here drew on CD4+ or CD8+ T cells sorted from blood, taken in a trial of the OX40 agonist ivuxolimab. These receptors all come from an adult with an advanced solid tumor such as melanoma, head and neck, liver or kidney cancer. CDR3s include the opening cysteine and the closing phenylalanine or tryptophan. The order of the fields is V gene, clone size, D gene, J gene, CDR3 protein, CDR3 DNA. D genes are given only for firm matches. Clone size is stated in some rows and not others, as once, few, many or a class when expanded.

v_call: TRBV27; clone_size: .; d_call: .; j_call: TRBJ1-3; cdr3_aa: CASASTAGNTIYF; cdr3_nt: TGTGCCAGCGCCAGCACAGCTGGAAACACCATATATTTT
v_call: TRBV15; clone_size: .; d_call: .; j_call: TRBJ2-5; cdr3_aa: CATSRGGSLGAETQYF; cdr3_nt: TGTGCCACCAGCAGAGGGGGAAGCCTGGGGGCAGAGACCCAGTACTTC
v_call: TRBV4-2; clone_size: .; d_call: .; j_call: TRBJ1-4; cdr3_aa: CASSQAPDHGEKLFF; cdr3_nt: TGTGCCAGCAGCCAAGCGCCTGATCACGGGGAAAAACTGTTTTTT
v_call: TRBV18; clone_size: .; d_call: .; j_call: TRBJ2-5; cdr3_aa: CASSRSRNQETQYF; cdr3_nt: TGTGCCAGCTCGCGATCACGCAATCAAGAGACCCAGTACTTC
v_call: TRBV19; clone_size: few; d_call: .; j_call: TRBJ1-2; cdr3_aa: CASRAGVGYTF; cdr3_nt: TGTGCCAGTAGGGCAGGGGTTGGCTACACCTTC
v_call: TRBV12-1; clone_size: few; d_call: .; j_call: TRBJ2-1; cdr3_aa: CASNLYLSERRTYNEQFF; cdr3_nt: TGTGCCAGCAACCTATACCTGTCCGAGAGGAGGACCTACAATGAGCAGTTCTTC
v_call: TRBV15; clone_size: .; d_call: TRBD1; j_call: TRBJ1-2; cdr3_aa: CATSRGTGPDGYTF; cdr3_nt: TGTGCCACCAGCAGAGGGACAGGTCCCGATGGCTACACCTTC
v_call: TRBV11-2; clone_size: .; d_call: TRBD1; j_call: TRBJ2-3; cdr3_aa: CASSFTGTGEKYF; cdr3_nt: TGTGCCAGCAGCTTTACCGGGACAGGGGAAAAGTATTTT
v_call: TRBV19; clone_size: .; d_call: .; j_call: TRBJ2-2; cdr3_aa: CASRGLTANTGELFF; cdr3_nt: TGTGCCAGTAGAGGATTGACAGCGAACACCGGGGAGCTGTTTTTT
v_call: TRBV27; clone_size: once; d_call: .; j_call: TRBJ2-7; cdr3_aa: CASSRRASYEQYF; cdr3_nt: TGTGCCAGCAGTCGACGCGCCTCCTACGAGCAGTACTTC
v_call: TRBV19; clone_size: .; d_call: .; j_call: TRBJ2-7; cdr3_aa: CASSMDCSDLISYEQYF; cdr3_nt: TGTGCCAGTAGTATGGACTGCTCCGACCTAATTTCCTACGAGCAGTACTTC
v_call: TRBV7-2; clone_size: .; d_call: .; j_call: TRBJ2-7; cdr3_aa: CASSSKAGFYEQYF; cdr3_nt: TGTGCCAGCAGCTCTAAGGCAGGCTTCTACGAGCAGTACTTC
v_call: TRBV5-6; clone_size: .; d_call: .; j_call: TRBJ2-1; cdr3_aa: CASSFRESGQFF; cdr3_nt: TGTGCCAGCAGCTTCAGGGAGTCTGGGCAGTTCTTC
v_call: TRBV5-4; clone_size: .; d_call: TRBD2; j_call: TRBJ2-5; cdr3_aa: CASSLLAGKETQYF; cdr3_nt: TGTGCCAGCAGCTTACTAGCGGGAAAGGAGACCCAGTACTTC
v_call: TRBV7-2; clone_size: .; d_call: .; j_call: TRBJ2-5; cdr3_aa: CASSFFFGQGQETQYF; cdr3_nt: TGTGCCAGCAGCTTCTTCTTCGGGCAGGGACAAGAGACCCAGTACTTC
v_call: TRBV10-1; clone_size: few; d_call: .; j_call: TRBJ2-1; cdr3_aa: CASSEVGTTGINEQFF; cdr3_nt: TGCGCCAGCAGTGAGGTAGGGACTACAGGGATCAATGAGCAGTTCTTC
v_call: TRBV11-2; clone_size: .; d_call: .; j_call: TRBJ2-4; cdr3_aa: CASSLPTTRGIAKNIQYF; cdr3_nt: TGTGCCAGCAGCCTTCCAACGACTAGGGGGATAGCCAAAAACATTCAGTACTTC
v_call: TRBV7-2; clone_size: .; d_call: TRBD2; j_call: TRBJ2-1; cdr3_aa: CASSPSGTAYNEQFF; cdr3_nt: TGTGCCAGCAGTCCTAGCGGTACCGCATACAATGAGCAGTTCTTC
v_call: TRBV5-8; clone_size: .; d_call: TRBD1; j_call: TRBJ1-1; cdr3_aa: CASSGDSEAFF; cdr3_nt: TGTGCCAGCAGCGGGGACAGTGAAGCTTTCTTT
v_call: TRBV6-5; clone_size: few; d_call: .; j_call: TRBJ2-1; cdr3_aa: CASRTRGAHEQFF; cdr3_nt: TGTGCCAGCAGGACAAGGGGGGCGCACGAGCAGTTCTTC
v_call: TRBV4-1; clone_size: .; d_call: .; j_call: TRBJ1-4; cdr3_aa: CASSQFQGLTNEKLFF; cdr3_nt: TGCGCCAGCAGCCAATTTCAGGGTCTAACTAATGAAAAACTGTTTTTT
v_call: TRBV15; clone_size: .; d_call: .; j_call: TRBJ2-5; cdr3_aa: CAPRLGGRETQYF; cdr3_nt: TGTGCCCCGCGCCTGGGGGGGCGAGAGACCCAGTACTTC
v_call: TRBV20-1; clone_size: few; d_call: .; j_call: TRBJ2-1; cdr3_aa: CSAREGLEQFF; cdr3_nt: TGCAGTGCTAGAGAGGGTCTGGAGCAGTTCTTC
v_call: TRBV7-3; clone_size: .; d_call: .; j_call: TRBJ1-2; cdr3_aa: CASSMGGSYGYTF; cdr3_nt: TGTGCCAGCAGTATGGGGGGCAGCTATGGCTACACCTTC
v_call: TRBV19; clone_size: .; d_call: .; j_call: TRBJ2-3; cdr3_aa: CASSIGTAPSTDTQYF; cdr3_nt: TGTGCCAGTAGTATTGGGACTGCCCCTAGCACAGATACGCAGTATTTT
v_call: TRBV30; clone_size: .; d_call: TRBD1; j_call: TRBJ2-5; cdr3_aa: CAWRPTGGETQYF; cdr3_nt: TGTGCCTGGAGACCCACAGGGGGGGAGACCCAGTACTTC
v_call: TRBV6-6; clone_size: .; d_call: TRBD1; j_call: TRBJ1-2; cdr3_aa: CASSYSIRDSNYGYTF; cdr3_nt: TGTGCCAGCAGTTACTCAATCCGGGACAGTAACTATGGCTACACCTTC
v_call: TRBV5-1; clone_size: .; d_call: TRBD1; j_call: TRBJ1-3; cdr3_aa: CASSLSGQGNTIYF; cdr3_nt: TGCGCCAGCAGCTTGTCGGGACAGGGAAACACCATATATTTT
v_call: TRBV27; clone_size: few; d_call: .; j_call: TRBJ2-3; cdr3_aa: CASSYSLATDTQYF; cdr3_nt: TGTGCCAGCAGTTATTCCCTCGCAACAGATACGCAGTATTTT
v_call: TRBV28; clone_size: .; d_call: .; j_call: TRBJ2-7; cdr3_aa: CASTTSGYEQYF; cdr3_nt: TGTGCCAGCACCACCAGCGGCTACGAGCAGTACTTC
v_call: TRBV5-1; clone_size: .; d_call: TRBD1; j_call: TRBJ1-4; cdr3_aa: CASSLTGAWEEKLFF; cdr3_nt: TGCGCCAGCAGCTTGACAGGGGCGTGGGAGGAAAAACTGTTTTTT
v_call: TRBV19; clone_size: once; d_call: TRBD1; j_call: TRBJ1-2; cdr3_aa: CASRKDRAGGYTF; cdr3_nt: TGTGCCAGTAGGAAGGACAGGGCGGGTGGCTACACCTTC
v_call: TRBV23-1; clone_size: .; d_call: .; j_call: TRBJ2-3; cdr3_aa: CASSQAWGYTQYF; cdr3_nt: TGCGCCAGCAGTCAAGCCTGGGGGTATACGCAGTATTTT
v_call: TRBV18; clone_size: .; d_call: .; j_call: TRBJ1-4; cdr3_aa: CASSPPGAGEKLFF; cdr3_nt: TGTGCCAGCTCACCGCCGGGGGCGGGTGAAAAACTGTTTTTT
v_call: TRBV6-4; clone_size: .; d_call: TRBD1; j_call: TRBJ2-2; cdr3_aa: CASSITGDTGELFF; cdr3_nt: TGTGCCAGCAGTATCACAGGGGACACCGGGGAGCTGTTTTTT
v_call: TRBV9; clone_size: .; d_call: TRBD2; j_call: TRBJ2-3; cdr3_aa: CASSVGGVAGGPADTQYF; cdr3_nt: TGTGCCAGCAGCGTAGGAGGTGTAGCGGGAGGGCCGGCAGATACGCAGTATTTT
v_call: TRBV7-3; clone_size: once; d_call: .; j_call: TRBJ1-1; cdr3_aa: CASSKMTLAEAFF; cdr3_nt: TGTGCCAGCAGCAAAATGACCCTAGCTGAAGCTTTCTTT
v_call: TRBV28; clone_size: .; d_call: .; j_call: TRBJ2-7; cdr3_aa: CASTGSYEQYF; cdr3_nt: TGTGCCAGCACCGGCTCCTACGAGCAGTACTTC
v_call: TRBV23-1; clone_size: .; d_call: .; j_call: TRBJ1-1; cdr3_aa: CASSSTEAFF; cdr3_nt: TGCGCCAGCTCCTCAACCGAAGCTTTCTTT
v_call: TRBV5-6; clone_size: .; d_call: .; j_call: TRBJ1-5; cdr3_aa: CASSLGGMQPQHF; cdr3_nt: TGTGCCAGCAGCCTGGGTGGGATGCAGCCCCAGCATTTT
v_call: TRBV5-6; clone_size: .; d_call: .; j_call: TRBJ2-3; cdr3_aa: CATSSQPSTDTQYF; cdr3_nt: TGTGCCACCAGCTCCCAGCCTAGCACAGATACGCAGTATTTT
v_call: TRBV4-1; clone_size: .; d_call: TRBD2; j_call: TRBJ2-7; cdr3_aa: CASSQHSGTSAGNYEQYF; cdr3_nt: TGCGCCAGCAGCCAACATTCCGGGACTAGCGCGGGGAACTACGAGCAGTACTTC
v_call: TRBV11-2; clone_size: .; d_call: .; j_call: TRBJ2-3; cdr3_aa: CASSLDLALTQYF; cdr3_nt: TGTGCCAGCAGCTTAGATCTAGCCTTAACGCAGTATTTT
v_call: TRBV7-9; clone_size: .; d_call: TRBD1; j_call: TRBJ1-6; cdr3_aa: CASSFGSRGLSPLHF; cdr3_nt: TGTGCCAGCAGCTTTGGGTCCAGGGGGCTTTCACCCCTCCACTTT
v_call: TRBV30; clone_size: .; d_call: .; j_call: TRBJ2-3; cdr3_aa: CAWSWDTDTQYF; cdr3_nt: TGTGCCTGGAGTTGGGACACAGATACGCAGTATTTT
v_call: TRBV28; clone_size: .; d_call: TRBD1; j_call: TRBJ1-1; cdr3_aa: CASRPSTGEHTEAFF; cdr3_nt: TGTGCCAGCAGGCCCTCGACAGGGGAACACACTGAAGCTTTCTTT
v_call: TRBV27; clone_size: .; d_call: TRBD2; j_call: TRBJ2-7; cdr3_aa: CASSLGGSSGRYEQYF; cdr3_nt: TGTGCCAGCAGTCTCGGGGGGAGTAGCGGGAGATACGAGCAGTACTTC
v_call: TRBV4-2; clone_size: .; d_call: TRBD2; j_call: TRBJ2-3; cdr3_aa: CASSQGFSGGLGTDTQYF; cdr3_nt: TGTGCCAGCAGCCAAGGCTTTAGCGGGGGGCTGGGCACAGATACGCAGTATTTT
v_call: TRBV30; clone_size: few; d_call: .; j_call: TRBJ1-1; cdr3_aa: CAWRRGAANTEAFF; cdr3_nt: TGTGCCTGGAGGAGAGGGGCTGCTAACACTGAAGCTTTCTTT
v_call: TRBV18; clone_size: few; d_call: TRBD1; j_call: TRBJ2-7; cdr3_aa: CASYNGDRDPDSAYEQYF; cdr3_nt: TGTGCCAGCTATAACGGGGACAGGGATCCTGATTCCGCTTACGAGCAGTACTTC
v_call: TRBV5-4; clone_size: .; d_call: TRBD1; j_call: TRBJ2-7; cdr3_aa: CASSRKTGDEQYF; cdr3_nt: TGTGCCAGCAGCCGAAAAACAGGGGACGAGCAGTACTTC
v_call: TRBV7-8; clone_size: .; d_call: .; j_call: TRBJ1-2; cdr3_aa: CASSRSRQGIYGYTF; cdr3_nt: TGTGCCAGCAGCCGAAGCCGACAAGGGATCTATGGCTACACCTTC
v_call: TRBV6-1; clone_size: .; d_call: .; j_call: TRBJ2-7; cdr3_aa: CASSASFTYEQYF; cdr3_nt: TGTGCCAGCAGTGCCTCGTTCACGTACGAGCAGTACTTC
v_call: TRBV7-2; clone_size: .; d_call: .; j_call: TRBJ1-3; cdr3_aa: CASTPGLSGNTIYF; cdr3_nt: TGTGCCAGCACCCCGGGTTTGTCTGGAAACACCATATATTTT
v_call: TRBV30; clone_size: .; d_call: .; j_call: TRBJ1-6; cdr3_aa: CAWRAGFNSPLHF; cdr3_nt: TGTGCCTGGAGAGCAGGGTTCAATTCACCCCTCCACTTT
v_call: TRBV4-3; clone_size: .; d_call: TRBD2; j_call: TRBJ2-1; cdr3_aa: CASSQEEPGLVLCEQFF; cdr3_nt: TGCGCCAGCAGCCAAGAAGAACCGGGACTAGTACTTTGTGAGCAGTTCTTC
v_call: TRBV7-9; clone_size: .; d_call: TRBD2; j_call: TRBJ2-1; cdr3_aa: CASRPSGNSYNEQFF; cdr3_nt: TGTGCCAGCAGACCTAGCGGGAATTCCTACAATGAGCAGTTCTTC
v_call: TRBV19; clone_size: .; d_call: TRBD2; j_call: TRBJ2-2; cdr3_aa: CASSLLAGGPGTGELFF; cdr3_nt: TGTGCCAGTAGTCTACTAGCGGGGGGGCCGGGCACCGGGGAGCTGTTTTTT
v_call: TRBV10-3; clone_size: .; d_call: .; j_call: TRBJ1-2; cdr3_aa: CAISEGPGRLGYTF; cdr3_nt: TGTGCCATCAGTGAGGGGCCAGGAAGGTTGGGCTACACCTTC
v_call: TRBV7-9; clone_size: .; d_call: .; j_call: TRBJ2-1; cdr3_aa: CASTQVGNEQFF; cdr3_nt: TGTGCCAGCACCCAAGTGGGTAATGAGCAGTTCTTC